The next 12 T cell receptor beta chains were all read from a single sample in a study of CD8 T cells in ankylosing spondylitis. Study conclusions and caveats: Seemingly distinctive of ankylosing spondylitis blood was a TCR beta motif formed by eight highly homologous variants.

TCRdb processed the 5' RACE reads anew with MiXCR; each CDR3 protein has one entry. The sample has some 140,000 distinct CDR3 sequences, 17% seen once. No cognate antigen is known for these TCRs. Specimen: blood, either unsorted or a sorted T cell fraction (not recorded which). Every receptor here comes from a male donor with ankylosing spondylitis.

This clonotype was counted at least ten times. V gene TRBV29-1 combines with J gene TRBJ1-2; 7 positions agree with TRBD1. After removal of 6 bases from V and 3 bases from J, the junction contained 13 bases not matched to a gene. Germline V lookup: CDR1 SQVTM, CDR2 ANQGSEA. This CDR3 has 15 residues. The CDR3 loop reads CSVPDRAVGYYGYTF. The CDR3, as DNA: TGCAGCGTGCCCGACAGGGCCGTGGGGTACTATGGCTACACCTTC.

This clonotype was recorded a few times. CDR3 sequence: CSASGTSGNRRAGELFF. Here the CDR3 DNA reads TGCAGTGCTAGCGGAACTAGCGGGAATAGACGCGCCGGGGAGCTGTTTTTT. The gene calls are TRBV20-1 and TRBJ2-2; 10 nucleotides align to TRBD2. Germline values: CDR1 DFQATT, CDR2 SNEGSKA (reference sequence). The CDR3 is 17 residues long. V dropped 3 bases and J dropped 6; count of bases not matched to a gene: 13.

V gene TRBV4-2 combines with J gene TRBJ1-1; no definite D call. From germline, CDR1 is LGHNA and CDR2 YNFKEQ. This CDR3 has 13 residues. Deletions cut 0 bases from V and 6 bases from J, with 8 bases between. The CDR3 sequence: CASSQEGNPEAFF. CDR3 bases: TGTGCCAGCAGCCAAGAGGGGAATCCTGAAGCTTTCTTT.

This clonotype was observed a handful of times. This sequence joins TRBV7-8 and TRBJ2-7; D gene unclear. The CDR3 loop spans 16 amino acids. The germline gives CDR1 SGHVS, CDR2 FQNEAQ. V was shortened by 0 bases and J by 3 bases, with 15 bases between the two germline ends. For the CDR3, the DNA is TGTGCCAGCAGCTTAGCGGGCTCCCCTTTCCTCTACGAGCAGTACTTC. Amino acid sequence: CASSLAGSPFLYEQYF.

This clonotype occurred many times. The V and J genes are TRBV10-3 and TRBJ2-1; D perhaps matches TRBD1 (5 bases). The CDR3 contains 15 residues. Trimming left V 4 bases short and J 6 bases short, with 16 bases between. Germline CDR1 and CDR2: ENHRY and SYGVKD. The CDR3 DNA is TGTGCCATCAGTGTTTGGGCAGGGTCAGGCAATGAGCAGTTCTTC. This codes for CAISVWAGSGNEQFF.

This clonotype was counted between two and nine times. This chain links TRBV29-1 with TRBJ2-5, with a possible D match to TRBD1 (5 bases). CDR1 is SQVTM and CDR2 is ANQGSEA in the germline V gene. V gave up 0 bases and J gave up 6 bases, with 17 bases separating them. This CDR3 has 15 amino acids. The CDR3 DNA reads TGCAGCGTTGAAGAAGCCAGGGTTCCTCAGAAGACCCAGTACTTC. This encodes CSVEEARVPQKTQYF.

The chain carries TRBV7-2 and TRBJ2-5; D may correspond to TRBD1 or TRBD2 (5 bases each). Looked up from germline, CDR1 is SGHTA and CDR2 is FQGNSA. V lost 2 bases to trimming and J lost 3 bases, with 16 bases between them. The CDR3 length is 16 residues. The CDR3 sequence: CASSLMSFQGEETQYF. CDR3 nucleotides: TGTGCCAGCAGCTTAATGTCTTTCCAGGGAGAAGAGACCCAGTACTTC.

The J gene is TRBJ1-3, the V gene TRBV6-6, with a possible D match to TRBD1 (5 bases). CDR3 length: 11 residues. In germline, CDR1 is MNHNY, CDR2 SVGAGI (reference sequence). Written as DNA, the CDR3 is TGTGGGGCCCGGGGCGGAAACACCATATATTTT. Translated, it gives CGARGGNTIYF.

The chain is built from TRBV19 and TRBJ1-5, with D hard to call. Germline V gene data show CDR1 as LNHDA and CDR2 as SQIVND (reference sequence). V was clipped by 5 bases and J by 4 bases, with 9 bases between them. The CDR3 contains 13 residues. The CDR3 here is CASSWQENQPQHF. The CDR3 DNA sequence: TGTGCCAGTAGTTGGCAGGAAAATCAGCCCCAGCATTTT.

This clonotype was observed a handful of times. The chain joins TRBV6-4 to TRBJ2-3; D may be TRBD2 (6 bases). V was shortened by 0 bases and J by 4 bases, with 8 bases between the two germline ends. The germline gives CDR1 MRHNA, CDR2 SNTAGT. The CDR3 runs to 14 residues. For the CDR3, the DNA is TGTGCCAGCAGTGACTCGCCGGGGGCAGATACGCAGTATTTT. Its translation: CASSDSPGADTQYF.

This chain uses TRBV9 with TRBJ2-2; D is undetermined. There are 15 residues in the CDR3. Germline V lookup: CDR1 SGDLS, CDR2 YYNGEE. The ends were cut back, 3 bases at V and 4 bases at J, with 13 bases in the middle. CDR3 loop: CASSAPLPSTGELFF. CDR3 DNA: TGTGCCAGCAGCGCACCCTTGCCAAGCACCGGGGAGCTGTTTTTT.

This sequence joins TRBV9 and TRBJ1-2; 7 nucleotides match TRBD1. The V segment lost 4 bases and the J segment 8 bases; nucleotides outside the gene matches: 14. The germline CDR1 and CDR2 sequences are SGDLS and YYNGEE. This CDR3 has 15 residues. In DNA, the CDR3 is TGTGCCAGCAGCTGGGAGGGGCCAGGGGGTCACGGCTACACCTTC. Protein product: CASSWEGPGGHGYTF.